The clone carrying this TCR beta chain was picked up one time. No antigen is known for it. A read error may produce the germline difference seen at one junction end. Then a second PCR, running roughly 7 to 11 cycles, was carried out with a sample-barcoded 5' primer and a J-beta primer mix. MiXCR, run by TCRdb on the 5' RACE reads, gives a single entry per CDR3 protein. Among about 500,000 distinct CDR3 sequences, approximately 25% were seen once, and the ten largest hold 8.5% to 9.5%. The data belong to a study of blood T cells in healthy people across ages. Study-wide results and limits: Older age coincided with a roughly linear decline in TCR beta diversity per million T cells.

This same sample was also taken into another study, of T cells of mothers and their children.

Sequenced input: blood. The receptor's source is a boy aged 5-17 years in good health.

The CDR3 reads CAGRPGQGMETQYF. DNA for the CDR3: TGTGCCGGCAGACCGGGACAGGGGATGGAGACCCAGTACTTC. This chain connects TRBV2 to TRBJ2-5, with TRBD1 matching 10 bases. Germline V gene lookup returns CDR1 SNHLY and CDR2 FYNNEI. CDR3 length: 14 amino acids.